This T cell receptor beta chain was obtained from a study of blood T cells in healthy people across ages. This clonotype was observed a handful of times. Alongside a J-beta primer mix, a sample-barcoded 5' primer served in a second PCR lasting about 7 to 11 cycles. TCRdb re-derived calls from the 5' RACE reads in MiXCR, one entry per CDR3 protein. Of approximately 800,000 distinct CDR3 sequences listed, 45% to 70% were seen once; the top ten hold 25% to 30%. The authors drew about 10 milliliters of peripheral blood from each donor. Specimen: blood. This receptor was identified in a man aged 35 to 55 in good health.

The CDR3 region has the DNA TGTGCCAGCAGTTATACCGCGGGCTACGAGCAGTACTTC. Translating gives CASSYTAGYEQYF. This chain joins TRBV12-3 or TRBV12-4 and TRBJ2-7; weak D call: TRBD2 (5 bases). V gave up 4 bases and J gave up 3 bases, with 10 bases separating them. The CDR3 is 13 amino acids.